This record looks at one TCR beta chain sequence and its context. CDR3 length: 16 amino acids. The V gene end was trimmed by 5 bases and the J gene end by 3 bases; junction bases not matched to a gene: 10. The V gene's germline CDR1 is MDHEN and CDR2 SYDVKM. The record originates from a study of control samples from healthy donors and cancer patients. Here immunoSEQ multiplex PCR was the method, and the copy in TCRdb shows in-frame clones only, minus some. The table has about 140,000 clones, 75% to 90% seen once. The chain uses TRBV28 and TRBJ1-5, with TRBD1 identical over 7 bases. This TCR came from a woman aged 25 to 39 in good health. The sequenced sample consisted of blood. The CDR3 DNA reads TGTGCCAGCAGTAGATCTTGGGACAGTTCCAATCAGCCCCAGCATTTT. Its translation: CASSRSWDSSNQPQHF.